The present T cell receptor beta chain was sequenced within a study of blood T cell repertoires in COVID-19. Original handling: From reference gene primer amplification, estimates of nucleated cell counts were derived. The protocol was immunoSEQ multiplex PCR, while the TCRdb copy is restricted to in-frame clones and leaves out a portion. V, J and clone size are taken as reported in that table, and D and trimming were inferred from the DNA itself. The data show 250,000 or so clones, less than 85% seen once. The CDR3 is 16 residues long. The V gene's germline CDR1 is SGHTA and CDR2 FQGNSA. Trimming removed 3 bases from V and 4 bases from J; junction bases left unmatched: 8.

The chain is built from TRBV7-2 and TRBJ1-2, with 10 bases identical to TRBD1. Sequenced: PBMCs or T cells enriched from blood (not recorded which). This receptor was identified in a man aged 55 to 70 who had recovered from COVID-19. The CDR3 here is CASSFTTGGVLYGYTF. CDR3 coding DNA: TGTGCCAGCAGCTTCACGACAGGGGGCGTGCTCTATGGCTACACCTTC.